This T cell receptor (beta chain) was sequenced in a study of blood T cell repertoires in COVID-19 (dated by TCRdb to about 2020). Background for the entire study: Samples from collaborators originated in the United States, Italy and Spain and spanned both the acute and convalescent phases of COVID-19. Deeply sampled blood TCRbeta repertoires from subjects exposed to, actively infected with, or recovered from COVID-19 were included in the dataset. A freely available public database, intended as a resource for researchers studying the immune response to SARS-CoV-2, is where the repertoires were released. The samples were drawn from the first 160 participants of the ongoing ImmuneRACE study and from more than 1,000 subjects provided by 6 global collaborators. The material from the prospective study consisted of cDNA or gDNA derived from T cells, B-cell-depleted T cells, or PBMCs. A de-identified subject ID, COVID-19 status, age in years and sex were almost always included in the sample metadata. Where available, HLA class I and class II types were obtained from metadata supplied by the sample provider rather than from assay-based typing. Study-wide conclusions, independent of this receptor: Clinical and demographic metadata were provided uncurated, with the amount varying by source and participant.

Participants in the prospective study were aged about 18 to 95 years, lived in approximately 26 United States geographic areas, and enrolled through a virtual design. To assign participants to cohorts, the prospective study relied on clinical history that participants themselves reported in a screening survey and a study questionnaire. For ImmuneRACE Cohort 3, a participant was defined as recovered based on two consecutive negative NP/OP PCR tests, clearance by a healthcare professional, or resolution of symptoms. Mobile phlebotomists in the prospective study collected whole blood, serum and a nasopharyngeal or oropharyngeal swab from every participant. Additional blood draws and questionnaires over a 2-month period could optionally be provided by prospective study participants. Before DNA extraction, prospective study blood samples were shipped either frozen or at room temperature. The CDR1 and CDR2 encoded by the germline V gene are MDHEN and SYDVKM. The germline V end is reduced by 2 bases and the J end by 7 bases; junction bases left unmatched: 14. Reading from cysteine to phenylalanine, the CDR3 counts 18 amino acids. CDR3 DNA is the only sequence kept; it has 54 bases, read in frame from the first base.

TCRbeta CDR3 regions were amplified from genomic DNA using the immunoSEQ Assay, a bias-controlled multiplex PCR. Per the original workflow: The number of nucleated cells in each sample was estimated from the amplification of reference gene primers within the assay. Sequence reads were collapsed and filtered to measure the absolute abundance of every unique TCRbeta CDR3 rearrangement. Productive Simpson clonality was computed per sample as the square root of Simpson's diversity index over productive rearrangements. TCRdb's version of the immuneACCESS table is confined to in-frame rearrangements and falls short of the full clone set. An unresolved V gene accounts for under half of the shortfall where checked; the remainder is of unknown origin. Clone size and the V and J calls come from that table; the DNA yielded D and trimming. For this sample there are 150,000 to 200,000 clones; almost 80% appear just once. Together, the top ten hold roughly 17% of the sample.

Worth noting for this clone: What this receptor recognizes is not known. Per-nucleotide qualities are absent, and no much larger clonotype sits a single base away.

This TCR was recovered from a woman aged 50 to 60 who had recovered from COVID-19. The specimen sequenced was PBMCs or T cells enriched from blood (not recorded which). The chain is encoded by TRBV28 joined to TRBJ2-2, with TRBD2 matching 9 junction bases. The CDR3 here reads CASSLNPGLARGNGELFF. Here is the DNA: TGTGCCAGCAGTTTAAACCCCGGACTAGCGAGAGGAAACGGGGAGCTGTTTTTT.